The 20 T cell receptor beta chains below come from one sample, sequenced in a study of chemoradiotherapy in HPV16-positive cancers. Assay used: immunoSEQ multiplex PCR; TCRdb lists only in-frame clones, some missing. The sample holds 20,000 to 25,000 clones; around 87% are singletons and the top ten take 2.3%. The source was blood, collected from a patient who underwent chemoradiotherapy. The receptors were gathered from a human donor with HPV-associated anogenital cancer.

The genes are TRBV11-3 and TRBJ2-3, with 7 bases that match TRBD2. This CDR3 region has 16 residues. Germline values: CDR1 SGHNT, CDR2 YENEEA. V gave up 4 bases and J gave up 4 bases; unmatched junction bases: 11. The CDR3 DNA is TGTGCCAGCAGCTGGGGGGGAGGTACCCCCTCAGATACGCAGTATTTT. Its protein is CASSWGGGTPSDTQYF.

A single count supports this clone. The gene calls are TRBV6-6 and TRBJ1-5; 7 nucleotides align to TRBD1. Trimming removed 10 bases from V and 1 base from J; junction bases left unmatched: 10. The CDR3 is made up of 15 amino acids. Germline values: CDR1 MNHNY, CDR2 SVGAGI (reference sequence). The CDR3 spells CAIRPDRASNQPQHF. In nucleotides, the CDR3 is TGTGCCATCAGACCCGACAGGGCCAGCAATCAGCCCCAGCATTTT.

The chain links TRBV5-4 to TRBJ2-7; D remains unclear. Germline V gene sequence: CDR1 SGHNT, CDR2 YYREEE (reference sequence). Trimming pared 4 bases from V and 2 bases from J, leaving 13 bases between. The CDR3 extends over 14 amino acids. Here the CDR3 DNA reads TGTGCCAGCAGCCCTCGGACCGAAGCCTACGAGCAGTACTTC. Translation gives CASSPRTEAYEQYF.

The genes are TRBV19 and TRBJ1-1; 7 positions agree with TRBD1. The germline CDR1 and CDR2 sequences are LNHDA and SQIVND (reference sequence). The V gene end was trimmed by 4 bases and the J gene end by 0 bases; junction bases not matched to a gene: 2. CDR3 size: 14 residues. The DNA for the CDR3 is TGTGCCAGTAGTAAACAGGGGATGAACACTGAAGCTTTCTTT. The encoded protein is CASSKQGMNTEAFF.

This clone was seen only a few times. The chain couples TRBV7-9 to TRBJ1-6, with 7 nucleotides matching TRBD1. Looked up from germline, CDR1 is SEHNR and CDR2 is FQNEAQ (reference sequence). The CDR3 loop spans 15 amino acids. With 1 base clipped from V and 7 bases from J, the junction kept 4 bases outside the gene matches. This CDR3 reads CASSLEGARNSPLHF. As DNA, the CDR3 is TGTGCCAGCAGCTTAGAGGGGGCGAGAAATTCACCCCTCCACTTT. Variable domain in full (rest from reference TRBV7-9 and TRBJ1-6): DTGVSQNPRHKITKRGQNVTFRCDPISEHNRLYWYRQTLGQGPEFLTYFQNEAQLEKSRLLSDRFSAERPKGSFSTLEIQRTEQGDSAMYLCASSLEGARNSPLHFGNGTRLTVT.

The chain uses TRBV5-1 and TRBJ2-7; 8 positions match TRBD2. This CDR3 is 19 amino acids long. From germline, CDR1 is SGHRS and CDR2 YFSETQ. The V segment lost 8 bases and the J segment 1 base; nucleotides outside the gene matches: 23. The chain's CDR3 is CASRRGGLRDAGLSYEQYF. The CDR3, as DNA: TGCGCCAGTAGACGGGGGGGTTTACGGGACGCCGGGCTATCCTACGAGCAGTACTTC.

This clone has only a few counts. The V and J genes are TRBV7-9 and TRBJ2-2, with 9 bases matching TRBD1. V dropped 4 bases and J dropped 5; count of bases not matched to a gene: 5. The CDR3 has 15 residues. Germline CDR1 reads SEHNR; CDR2 reads FQNEAQ (reference sequence). CDR3 in DNA: TGTGCCAGCAGCTCCGGGACAGGGAAGACCGGGGAGCTGTTTTTT. Protein: CASSSGTGKTGELFF.

The V gene is TRBV18, the J gene TRBJ2-3; the D gene could be TRBD1 or TRBD2 (5 bases each). Germline CDR1 is KGHSH and CDR2 is LQKENI. This CDR3 has 16 amino acids. Trimming cost V 1 base and J 4 bases, with 15 bases left between them. The CDR3 protein is CASSPRMRGESDTQYF. The CDR3, as DNA: TGTGCCAGCTCACCACGCATGAGGGGCGAATCAGATACGCAGTATTTT.

This chain connects TRBV7-2 to TRBJ2-5; D is perhaps TRBD2 (6 bases). CDR1 and CDR2 from the germline V gene are SGHTA and FQGNSA. The CDR3 contains 17 residues. V lost 2 bases to trimming and J lost 1 base, with 17 bases between them. This CDR3 is CASSLSFAGLTQETQYF. DNA of the CDR3: TGTGCCAGCAGCTTAAGCTTTGCGGGGCTCACCCAAGAGACCCAGTACTTC.

This chain connects TRBV29-1 to TRBJ2-1; D gene ambiguous. The V gene lost 6 bases and the J gene lost 2 bases, with 11 bases spanning the gap. Germline-derived CDR1 and CDR2 are SQVTM and ANQGSEA. CDR3 length equals 13 residues. The CDR3 is CSVDRVPYNEQFF. The CDR3 DNA follows: TGCAGCGTGGACCGCGTTCCCTACAATGAGCAGTTCTTC.

The chain links TRBV7-8 to TRBJ2-7; D tentatively reads TRBD1 or TRBD2 (5 bases each). V gave up 3 bases and J gave up 6 bases, with 21 bases separating them. Germline values: CDR1 SGHVS, CDR2 FQNEAQ. The CDR3 sequence is 16 residues long. The CDR3 nucleotides are TGTGCCAGCAGCTTCCAGGCAGGGCTCGGGGTGAGCGAGCAGTACTTC. As protein: CASSFQAGLGVSEQYF.

V gene TRBV13 combines with J gene TRBJ2-3; D gene unclear. Trimming removed 5 bases from V and 0 bases from J, with 3 bases in between. The V gene's germline CDR1 is PRHDT and CDR2 FYEKMQ (reference sequence). The CDR3 is 12 amino acids. For the CDR3, the DNA is TGTGCCAGCAGCCAAAGCACAGATACGCAGTATTTT. Protein: CASSQSTDTQYF. Variable domain in full (rest from reference TRBV13 and TRBJ2-3): AAGVIQSPRHLIKEKRETATLKCYPIPRHDTVYWYQQGPGQDPQFLISFYEKMQSDKGSIPDRFSAQQFSDYHSELNMSSLELGDSALYFCASSQSTDTQYFGPGTRLTVL.

V and J are TRBV5-1 and TRBJ1-1, with D tentatively TRBD1 (6 bases). CDR1 is SGHRS and CDR2 is YFSETQ in the germline V gene. V was cut by 5 bases and J by 2 bases, with 16 bases left in between. This CDR3 has 15 amino acids. In DNA form, the CDR3 reads TGCGCCAGCAGGATTACAGGGCCAGACAACACTGAAGCTTTCTTT. Translation gives CASRITGPDNTEAFF.

This chain joins TRBV9 and TRBJ1-2; the D gene is possibly TRBD1 (6 bases). CDR1 is SGDLS, CDR2 YYNGEE, per germline. The germline V and J ends were trimmed by 4 bases and 3 bases, with 16 bases remaining between them. CDR3 length equals 15 residues. CDR3 nucleotides: TGTGCCAGCAGCCCCCGAGTGGGGGGCGACTATGGCTACACCTTC. Translation gives CASSPRVGGDYGYTF.

The rearrangement uses TRBV2 and TRBJ2-7, with D possibly being TRBD1 or TRBD2 (5 bases each). Germline V gene data show CDR1 as SNHLY and CDR2 as FYNNEI. V shed 7 bases and J shed 6 bases, with 19 bases lying between them. The CDR3 is 14 residues long. CDR3 bases: TGTGCCAGCACCCGGGGCCCTCCGTTGAGCGAGCAGTACTTC. Translating it yields CASTRGPPLSEQYF. Full variable domain (rest looked up from reference TRBV2 and TRBJ2-7): EPEVTQTPSHQVTQMGQEVILRCVPISNHLYFYWYRQILGQKVEFLVSFYNNEISEKSEIFDDQFSVERPDGSNFTLKIRSTKLEDSAMYFCASTRGPPLSEQYFGPGTRLTVT.

V gene TRBV7-9 combines with J gene TRBJ2-3; possible D gene TRBD1, 5 bases. Per germline, CDR1 SEHNR and CDR2 FQNEAQ (reference sequence). The V and J ends lost 3 bases and 2 bases respectively, with 15 bases between them. The CDR3 is made up of 16 amino acids. The CDR3 sequence is CASSLDMRWVTDTQYF. Written as DNA, the CDR3 is TGTGCCAGCAGCTTGGACATGAGGTGGGTCACAGATACGCAGTATTTT.

CDR3 loop: CSVQTGGETQYF. The CDR3 DNA reads as TGCAGCGTCCAGACAGGGGGGGAGACCCAGTACTTC. This sequence joins TRBV29-1 and TRBJ2-5; 9 bases fit TRBD1. The CDR3 is 12 residues long. Germline CDR1 is SQVTM and CDR2 is ANQGSEA. V lost 6 bases to trimming and J lost 5 bases; unmatched junction nucleotides: 4.

The chain joins TRBV29-1 to TRBJ2-7, with a tentative D call TRBD1 (5 bases). From germline, CDR1 is SQVTM and CDR2 ANQGSEA. V lost 6 bases and J 3 bases, leaving 18 bases between the germline ends. CDR3 size: 14 residues. The CDR3 bases are TGCAGCGTCGCCGCCGTTGACACAGGCTACGAGCAGTACTTC. Translated: CSVAAVDTGYEQYF.

V and J are TRBV7-9 and TRBJ2-7, with D perhaps given as TRBD1 or TRBD2 (5 bases each). There are 15 residues in the CDR3. The ends were cut back, 5 bases at V and 3 bases at J, with 17 bases in the middle. Germline CDR1 SEHNR, CDR2 FQNEAQ (reference sequence). CDR3 nucleotide sequence: TGTGCCAGCAGCGCTGGGGGTGGGGTTGGCTACGAGCAGTACTTC. Residues: CASSAGGGVGYEQYF.

The rearrangement links TRBV7-9 to TRBJ1-2, with 8 bases aligning to TRBD1. CDR1 is SEHNR, CDR2 FQNEAQ, per germline (reference sequence). With V trimmed by 4 bases and J by 7 bases, 5 bases remained unmatched. This CDR3 has 13 amino acids. The CDR3 region is CASSSGDRFGYTF. The CDR3 DNA is TGTGCCAGCAGCTCGGGGGACAGGTTTGGCTACACCTTC.